The following is a T cell receptor beta chain sequence with its context. The CDR3 loop spans 14 amino acids. CDR1 is LGHDT, CDR2 YNNKEL, per germline (reference sequence). With 6 bases removed from V and 8 bases from J, the gap between germline ends came to 14 bases. The sample comes from a study of blood T cell repertoires in COVID-19. At the level of the study: The analysed material was cDNA or gDNA that came from T cells, B-cell-depleted T cells, or PBMCs.

Authors' processing steps: Amplification of reference gene primers was used by the study to estimate nucleated cell counts. Libraries were prepared by immunoSEQ multiplex PCR; TCRdb keeps only in-frame clonotypes and omits some of them. That table is the source of V, J and clone size, and D and trimming were worked out from the DNA. The profile shows around 140,000 clones, roughly 87% of them singletons. The V call is TRBV3-1 (or the pseudogene TRBV3-2), the J call TRBJ1-6; no firm D call. Sequenced: peripheral blood. This clonotype was obtained from a man between 65 and 80 years old with acute or convalescent COVID-19. The CDR3 bases are TGTGCCAGCAGTAGGATGAGGTCTTATTCACCCCTCCACTTT. Protein: CASSRMRSYSPLHF.